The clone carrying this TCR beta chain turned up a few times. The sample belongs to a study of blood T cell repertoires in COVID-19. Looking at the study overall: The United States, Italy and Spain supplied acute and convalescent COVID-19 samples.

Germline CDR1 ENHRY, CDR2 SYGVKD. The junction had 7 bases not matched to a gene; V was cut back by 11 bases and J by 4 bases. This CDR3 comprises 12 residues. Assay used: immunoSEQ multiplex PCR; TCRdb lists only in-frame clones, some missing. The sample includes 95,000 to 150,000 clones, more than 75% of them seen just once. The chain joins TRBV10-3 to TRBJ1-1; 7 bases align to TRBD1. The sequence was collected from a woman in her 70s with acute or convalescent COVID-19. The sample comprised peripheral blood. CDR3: CASRDRGTEAFF. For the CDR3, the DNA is TGTGCCTCCCGGGACAGAGGCACTGAAGCTTTCTTT.